This T cell receptor beta chain was recorded in a study of cytomegalovirus exposure and HLA in healthy donors. Study-wide points: A few chains tied to CMV proved CMV antigen-specific in vitro.

Notes on this clone: Its antigen is unknown.

Germline values: CDR1 ENHRY, CDR2 SYGVKD. CDR3 length: 16 amino acids. The J segment lost 4 bases and the V segment lost 5 bases, leaving 11 bases of the junction unmatched. Vbeta (60) and Jbeta (13) primers were used in the PCR. Assay: immunoSEQ multiplex PCR; the TCRdb copy retains only in-frame clones and omits some. The profile shows roughly 68,000 clones, over 75% of them singletons. The clonotype comes from a male donor in good health and CMV-seropositive. The J gene is TRBJ1-1, the V gene TRBV10-3; 9 bases are shared with TRBD1. Sequencing input: PBMCs. The CDR3 bases are TGTGCCATCAGTCCTCGACAGGGGGAGGAGGGCACTGAAGCTTTCTTT. Its protein is CAISPRQGEEGTEAFF.